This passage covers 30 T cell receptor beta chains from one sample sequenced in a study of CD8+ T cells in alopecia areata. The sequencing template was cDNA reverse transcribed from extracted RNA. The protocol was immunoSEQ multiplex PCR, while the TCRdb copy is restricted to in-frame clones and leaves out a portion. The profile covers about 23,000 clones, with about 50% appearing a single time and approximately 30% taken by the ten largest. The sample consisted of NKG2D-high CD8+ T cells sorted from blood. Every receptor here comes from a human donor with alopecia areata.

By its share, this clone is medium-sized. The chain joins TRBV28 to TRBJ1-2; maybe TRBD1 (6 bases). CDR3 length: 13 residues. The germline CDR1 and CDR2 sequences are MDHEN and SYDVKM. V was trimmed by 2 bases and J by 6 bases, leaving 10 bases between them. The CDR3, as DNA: TGTGCCAGCAGTTTAATAAGACAGGATGGCTACACCTTC. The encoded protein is CASSLIRQDGYTF.

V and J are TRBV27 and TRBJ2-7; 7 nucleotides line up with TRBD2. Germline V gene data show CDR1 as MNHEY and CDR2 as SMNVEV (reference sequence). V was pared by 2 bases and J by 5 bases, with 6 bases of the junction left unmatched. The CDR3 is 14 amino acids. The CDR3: CASSLVGRVDEQYF. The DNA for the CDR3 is TGTGCCAGCAGTTTAGTAGGGAGGGTCGACGAGCAGTACTTC.

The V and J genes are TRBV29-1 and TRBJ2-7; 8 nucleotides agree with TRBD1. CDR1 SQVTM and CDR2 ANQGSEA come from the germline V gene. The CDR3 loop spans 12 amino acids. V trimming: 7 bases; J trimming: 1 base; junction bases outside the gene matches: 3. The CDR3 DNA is TGCAGCGCCGGGACAGGTTCCTACGAGCAGTACTTC. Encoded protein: CSAGTGSYEQYF.

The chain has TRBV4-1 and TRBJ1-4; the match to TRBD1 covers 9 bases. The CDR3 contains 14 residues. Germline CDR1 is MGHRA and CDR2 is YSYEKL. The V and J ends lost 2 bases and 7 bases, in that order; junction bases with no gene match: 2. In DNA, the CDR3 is TGCGCCAGCAGCCAAACAGGGGGCAGTGAAAAACTGTTTTTT. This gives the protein CASSQTGGSEKLFF.

CDR3 nucleotide sequence: TGTGCCAGCAGTTACGCAGAGGGTTACACTGAAGCTTTCTTT. Translated, it gives CASSYAEGYTEAFF. This chain uses TRBV27 with TRBJ1-1; unclear D gene. The length of the CDR3 is 14 residues. The V and J ends lost 4 bases and 3 bases respectively, with 12 bases between them. The germline V gene has CDR1 MNHEY and CDR2 SMNVEV (reference sequence).

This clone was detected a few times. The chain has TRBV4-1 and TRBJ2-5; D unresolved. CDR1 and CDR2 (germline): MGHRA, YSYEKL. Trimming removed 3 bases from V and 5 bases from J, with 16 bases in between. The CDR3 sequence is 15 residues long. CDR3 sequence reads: CASSHCPVAEETQYF. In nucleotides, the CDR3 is TGCGCCAGCAGCCACTGTCCGGTAGCTGAGGAGACCCAGTACTTC.

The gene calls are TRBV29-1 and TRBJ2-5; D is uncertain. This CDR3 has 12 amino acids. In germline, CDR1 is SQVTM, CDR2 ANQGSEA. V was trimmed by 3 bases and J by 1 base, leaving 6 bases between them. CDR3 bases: TGCAGCGTTGATCGCAGCCAAGAGACCCAGTACTTC. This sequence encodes CSVDRSQETQYF.

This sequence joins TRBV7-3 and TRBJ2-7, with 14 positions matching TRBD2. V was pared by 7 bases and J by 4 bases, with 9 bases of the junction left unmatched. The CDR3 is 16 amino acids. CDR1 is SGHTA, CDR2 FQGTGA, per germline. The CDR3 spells CASTVLRTSGRYEQYF. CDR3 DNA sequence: TGTGCCAGCACCGTCTTGCGGACTAGCGGGAGGTACGAGCAGTACTTC.

The CDR3 spells CASSSWTSGGYNEQFF. Written as DNA, the CDR3 is TGTGCCAGTAGTTCCTGGACTAGCGGGGGGTACAATGAGCAGTTCTTC. The V gene is TRBV19, the J gene TRBJ2-1; 14 nucleotides align to TRBD2. Trimming removed 5 bases from V and 4 bases from J; junction bases left unmatched: 4. The germline V gene has CDR1 LNHDA and CDR2 SQIVND (reference sequence). This CDR3 spans 16 amino acids.

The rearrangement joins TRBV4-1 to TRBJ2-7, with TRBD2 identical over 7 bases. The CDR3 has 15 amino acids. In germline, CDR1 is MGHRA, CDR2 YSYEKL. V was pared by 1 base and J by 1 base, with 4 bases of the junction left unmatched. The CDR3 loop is CASSQGGRNSYEQYF. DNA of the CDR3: TGCGCCAGCAGCCAAGGCGGGAGAAATTCCTACGAGCAGTACTTC.

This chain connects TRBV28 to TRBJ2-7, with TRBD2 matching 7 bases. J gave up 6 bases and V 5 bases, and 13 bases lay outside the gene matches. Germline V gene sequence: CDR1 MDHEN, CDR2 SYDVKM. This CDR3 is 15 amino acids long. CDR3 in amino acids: CASSKRGILAFEQYF. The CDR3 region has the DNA TGTGCCAGCAGTAAACGCGGGATACTAGCGTTCGAGCAGTACTTC.

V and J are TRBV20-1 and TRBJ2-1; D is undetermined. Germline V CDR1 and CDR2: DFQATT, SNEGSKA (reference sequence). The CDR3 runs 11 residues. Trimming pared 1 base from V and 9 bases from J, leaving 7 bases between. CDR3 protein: CSARVDREQFF. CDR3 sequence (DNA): TGCAGTGCTAGAGTAGACCGTGAGCAGTTCTTC.

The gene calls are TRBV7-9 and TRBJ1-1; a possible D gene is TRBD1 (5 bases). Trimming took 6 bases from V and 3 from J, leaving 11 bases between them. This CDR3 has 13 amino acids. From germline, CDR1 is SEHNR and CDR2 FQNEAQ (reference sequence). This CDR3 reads CASSDPGDTEAFF. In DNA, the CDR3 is TGTGCCAGCAGTGACCCGGGGGACACTGAAGCTTTCTTT.

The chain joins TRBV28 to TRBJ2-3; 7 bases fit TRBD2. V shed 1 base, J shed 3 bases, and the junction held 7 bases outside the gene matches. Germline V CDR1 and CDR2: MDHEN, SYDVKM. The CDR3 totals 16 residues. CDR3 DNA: TGTGCCAGCAGTTTATTGGGGCGGGAGTTGACAGATACGCAGTATTTT. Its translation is CASSLLGRELTDTQYF.

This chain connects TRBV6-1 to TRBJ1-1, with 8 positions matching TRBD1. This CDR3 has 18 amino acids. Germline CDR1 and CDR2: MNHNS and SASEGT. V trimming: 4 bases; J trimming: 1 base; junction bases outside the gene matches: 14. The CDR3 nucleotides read TGTGCCAGCAGTGGTTGGCGTGCAAGGACAGGGAAGAACACTGAAGCTTTCTTT. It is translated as CASSGWRARTGKNTEAFF.

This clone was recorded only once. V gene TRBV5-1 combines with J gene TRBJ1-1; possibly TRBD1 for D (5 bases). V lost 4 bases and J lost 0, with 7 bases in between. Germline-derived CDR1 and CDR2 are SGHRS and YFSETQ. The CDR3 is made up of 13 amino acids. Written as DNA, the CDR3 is TGCGCCAGCAGCCTGACAGTGAACACTGAAGCTTTCTTT. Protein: CASSLTVNTEAFF.

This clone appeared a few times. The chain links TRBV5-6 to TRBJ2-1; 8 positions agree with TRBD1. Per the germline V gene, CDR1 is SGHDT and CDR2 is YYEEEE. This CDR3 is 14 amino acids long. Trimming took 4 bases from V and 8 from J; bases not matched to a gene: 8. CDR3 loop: CASSLDREIDEQFF. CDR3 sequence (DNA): TGTGCCAGCAGCCTGGACAGGGAGATCGATGAGCAGTTCTTC. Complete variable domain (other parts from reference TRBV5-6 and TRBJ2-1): DAGVTQSPTHLIKTRGQQVTLRCSPKSGHDTVSWYQQALGQGPQFIFQYYEEEERQRGNFPDRFSGHQFPNYSSELNVNALLLGDSALYLCASSLDREIDEQFFGPGTRLTVL.

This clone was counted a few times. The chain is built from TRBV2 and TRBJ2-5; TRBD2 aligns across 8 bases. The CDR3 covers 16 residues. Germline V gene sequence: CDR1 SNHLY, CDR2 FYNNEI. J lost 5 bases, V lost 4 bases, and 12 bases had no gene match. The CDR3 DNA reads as TGTGCCAGCAGTGTAGGCGGCGGGAGGTTTTCTGAGACCCAGTACTTC. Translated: CASSVGGGRFSETQYF.

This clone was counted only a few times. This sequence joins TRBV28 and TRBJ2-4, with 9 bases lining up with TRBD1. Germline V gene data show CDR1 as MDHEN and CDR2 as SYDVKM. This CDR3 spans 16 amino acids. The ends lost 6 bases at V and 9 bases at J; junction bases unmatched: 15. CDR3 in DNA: TGTGCCAGCAGCTTTCCCGGGACAGGGTTTTCGGGCATTCAGTACTTC. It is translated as CASSFPGTGFSGIQYF. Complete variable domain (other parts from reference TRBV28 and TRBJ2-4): DVKVTQSSRYLVKRTGEKVFLECVQDMDHENMFWYRQDPGLGLRLIYFSYDVKMKEKGDIPEGYSVSREKKERFSLILESASTNQTSMYLCASSFPGTGFSGIQYFGAGTRLSVL.

The CDR3 nucleotides are TGTGCCAGCAGCCAAGGGGCCGGCAGGTTGGGGAATGAGCAGTTCTTC. It encodes CASSQGAGRLGNEQFF. The rearrangement links TRBV14 to TRBJ2-1; D remains ambiguous. CDR1 SGHDN and CDR2 FVKESK come from the germline V gene. The CDR3 is 16 amino acids. V lost 1 base and J lost 7, with 17 bases in between.

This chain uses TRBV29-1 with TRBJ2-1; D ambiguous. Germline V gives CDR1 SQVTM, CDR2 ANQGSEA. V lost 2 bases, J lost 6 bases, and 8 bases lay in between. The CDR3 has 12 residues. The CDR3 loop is CSVEFGSNEQFF. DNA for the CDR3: TGCAGCGTTGAATTTGGTAGCAATGAGCAGTTCTTC.

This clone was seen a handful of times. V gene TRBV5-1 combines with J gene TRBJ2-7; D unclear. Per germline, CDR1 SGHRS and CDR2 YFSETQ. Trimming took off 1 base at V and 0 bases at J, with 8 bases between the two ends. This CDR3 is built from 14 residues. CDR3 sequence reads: CASSLWPDSYEQYF. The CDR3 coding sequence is TGCGCCAGCAGCTTGTGGCCGGACTCCTACGAGCAGTACTTC.

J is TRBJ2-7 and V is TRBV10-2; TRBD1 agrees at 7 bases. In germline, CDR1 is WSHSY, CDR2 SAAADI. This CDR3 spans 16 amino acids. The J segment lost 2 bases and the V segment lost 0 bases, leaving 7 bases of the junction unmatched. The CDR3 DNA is TGCGCCAGCAGTGAGTCGCCGGGACAGTGGGCCTACGAGCAGTACTTC. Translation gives CASSESPGQWAYEQYF.

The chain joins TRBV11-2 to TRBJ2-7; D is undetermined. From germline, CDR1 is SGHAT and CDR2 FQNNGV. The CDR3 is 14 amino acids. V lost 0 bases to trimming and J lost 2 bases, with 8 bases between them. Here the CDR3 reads CASSLEAGPYEQYF. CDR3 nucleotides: TGTGCCAGCAGCTTAGAAGCAGGTCCCTACGAGCAGTACTTC.

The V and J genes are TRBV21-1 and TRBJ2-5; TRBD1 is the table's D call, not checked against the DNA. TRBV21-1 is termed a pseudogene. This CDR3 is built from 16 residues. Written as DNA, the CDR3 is TGTGCCAGCAGCAAAGTCCAAAAGGGACAGCGAGAGACCCAGTACTTC. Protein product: CASSKVQKGQRETQYF.

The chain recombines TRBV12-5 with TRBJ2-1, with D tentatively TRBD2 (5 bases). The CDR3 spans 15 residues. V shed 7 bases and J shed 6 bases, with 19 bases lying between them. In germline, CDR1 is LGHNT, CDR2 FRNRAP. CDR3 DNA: TGTGCTAGTGACGAAGCCGGGAACTACGGCAATGAGCAGTTCTTC. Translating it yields CASDEAGNYGNEQFF. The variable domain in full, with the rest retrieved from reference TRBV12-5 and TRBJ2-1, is DARVTQTPRHKVTEMGQEVTMRCQPILGHNTVFWYRQTMMQGLELLAYFRNRAPLDDSGMPKDRFSAEMPDATLATLKIQPSEPRDSAVYFCASDEAGNYGNEQFFGPGTRLTVL.

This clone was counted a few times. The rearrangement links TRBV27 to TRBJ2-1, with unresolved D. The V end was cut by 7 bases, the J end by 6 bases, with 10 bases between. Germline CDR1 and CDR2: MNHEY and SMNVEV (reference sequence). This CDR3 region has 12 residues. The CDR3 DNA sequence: TGTGCCAGCAAAGCGATACCCAATGAGCAGTTCTTC. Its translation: CASKAIPNEQFF.

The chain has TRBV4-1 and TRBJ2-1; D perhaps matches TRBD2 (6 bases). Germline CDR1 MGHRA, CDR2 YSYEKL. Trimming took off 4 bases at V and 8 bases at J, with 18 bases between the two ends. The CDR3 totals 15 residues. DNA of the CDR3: TGCGCCAGCAGCCCCTTGACTAGAACCCTTGATGAGCAGTTCTTC. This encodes CASSPLTRTLDEQFF.

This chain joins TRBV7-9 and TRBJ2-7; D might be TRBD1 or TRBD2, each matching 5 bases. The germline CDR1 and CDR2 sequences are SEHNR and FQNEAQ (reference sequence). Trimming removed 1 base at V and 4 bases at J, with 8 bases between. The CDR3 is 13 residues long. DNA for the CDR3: TGTGCCAGCAGCTTAGGTGAGGGGTACGAGCAGTACTTC. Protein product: CASSLGEGYEQYF.

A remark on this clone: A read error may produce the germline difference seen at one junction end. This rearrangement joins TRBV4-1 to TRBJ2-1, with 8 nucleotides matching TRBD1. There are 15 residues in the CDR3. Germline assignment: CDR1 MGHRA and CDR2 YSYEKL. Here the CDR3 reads CASSPGTGGYNEQFF. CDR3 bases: TGTGCCAGCAGCCCCGGGACAGGAGGCTACAATGAGCAGTTCTTC.